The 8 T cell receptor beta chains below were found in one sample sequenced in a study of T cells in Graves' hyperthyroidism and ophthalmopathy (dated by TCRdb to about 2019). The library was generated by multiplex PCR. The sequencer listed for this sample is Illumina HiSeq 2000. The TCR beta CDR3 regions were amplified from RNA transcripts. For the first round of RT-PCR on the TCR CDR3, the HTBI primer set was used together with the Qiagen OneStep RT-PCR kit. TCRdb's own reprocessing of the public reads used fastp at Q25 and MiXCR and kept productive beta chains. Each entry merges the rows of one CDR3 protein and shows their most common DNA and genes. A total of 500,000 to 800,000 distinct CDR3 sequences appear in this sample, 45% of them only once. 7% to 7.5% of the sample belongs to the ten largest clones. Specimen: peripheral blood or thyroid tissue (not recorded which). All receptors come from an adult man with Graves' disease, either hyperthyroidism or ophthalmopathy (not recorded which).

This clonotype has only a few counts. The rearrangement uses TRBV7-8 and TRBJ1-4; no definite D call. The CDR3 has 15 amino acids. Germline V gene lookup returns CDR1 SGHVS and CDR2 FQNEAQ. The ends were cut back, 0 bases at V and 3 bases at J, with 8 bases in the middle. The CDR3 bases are TGTGCCAGCAGCTTAGCGCCGTTACCTAATGAAAAACTGTTTTTT. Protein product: CASSLAPLPNEKLFF.

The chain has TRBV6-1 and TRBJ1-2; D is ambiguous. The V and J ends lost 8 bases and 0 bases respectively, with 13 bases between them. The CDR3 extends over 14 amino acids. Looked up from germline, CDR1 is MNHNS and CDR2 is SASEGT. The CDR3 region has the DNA TGTGCCAGCTCACCCACCGATGCTAACTATGGCTACACCTTC. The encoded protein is CASSPTDANYGYTF.

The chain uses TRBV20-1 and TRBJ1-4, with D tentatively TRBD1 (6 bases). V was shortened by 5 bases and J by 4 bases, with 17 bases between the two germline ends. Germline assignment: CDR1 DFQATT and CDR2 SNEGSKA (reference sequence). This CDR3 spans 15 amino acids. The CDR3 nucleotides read TGCAGTGCTGTCCCGGGACACGGCGGTAATGAAAAACTGTTTTTT. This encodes CSAVPGHGGNEKLFF.

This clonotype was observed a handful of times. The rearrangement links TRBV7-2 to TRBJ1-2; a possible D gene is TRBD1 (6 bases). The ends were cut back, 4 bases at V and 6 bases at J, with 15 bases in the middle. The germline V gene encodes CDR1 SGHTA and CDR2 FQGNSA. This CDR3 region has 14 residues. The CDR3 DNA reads TGTGCCAGCAGCTCTTTCTCCGGACAGAATGGCTACACCTTC. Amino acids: CASSSFSGQNGYTF.

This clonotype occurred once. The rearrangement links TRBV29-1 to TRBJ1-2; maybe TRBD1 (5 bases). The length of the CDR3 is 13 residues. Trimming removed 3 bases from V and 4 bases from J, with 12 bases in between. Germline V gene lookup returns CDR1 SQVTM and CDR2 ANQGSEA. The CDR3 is CSVDRGDTYGYTF. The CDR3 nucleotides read TGCAGCGTTGATAGGGGAGACACCTATGGCTACACCTTC.

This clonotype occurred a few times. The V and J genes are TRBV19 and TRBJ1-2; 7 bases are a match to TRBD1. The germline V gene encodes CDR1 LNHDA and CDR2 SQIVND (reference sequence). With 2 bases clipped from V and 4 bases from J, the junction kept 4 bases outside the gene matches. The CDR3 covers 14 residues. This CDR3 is CASSIRGGVYGYTF. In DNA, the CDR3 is TGTGCCAGTAGTATAAGAGGGGGCGTCTATGGCTACACCTTC.

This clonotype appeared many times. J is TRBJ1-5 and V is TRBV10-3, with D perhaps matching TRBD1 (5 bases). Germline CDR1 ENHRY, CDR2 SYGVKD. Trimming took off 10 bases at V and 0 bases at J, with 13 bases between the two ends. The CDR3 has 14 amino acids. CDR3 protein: CATQDAYSNQPQHF. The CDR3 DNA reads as TGTGCCACACAGGACGCGTATAGCAATCAGCCCCAGCATTTT.

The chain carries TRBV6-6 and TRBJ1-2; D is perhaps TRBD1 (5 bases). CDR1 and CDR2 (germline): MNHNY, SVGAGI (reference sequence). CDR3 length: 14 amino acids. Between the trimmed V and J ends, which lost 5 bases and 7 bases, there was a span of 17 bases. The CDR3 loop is CASSELEGQGGYTF. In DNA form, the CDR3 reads TGTGCCAGCAGTGAATTGGAGGGTCAGGGTGGCTACACCTTC.